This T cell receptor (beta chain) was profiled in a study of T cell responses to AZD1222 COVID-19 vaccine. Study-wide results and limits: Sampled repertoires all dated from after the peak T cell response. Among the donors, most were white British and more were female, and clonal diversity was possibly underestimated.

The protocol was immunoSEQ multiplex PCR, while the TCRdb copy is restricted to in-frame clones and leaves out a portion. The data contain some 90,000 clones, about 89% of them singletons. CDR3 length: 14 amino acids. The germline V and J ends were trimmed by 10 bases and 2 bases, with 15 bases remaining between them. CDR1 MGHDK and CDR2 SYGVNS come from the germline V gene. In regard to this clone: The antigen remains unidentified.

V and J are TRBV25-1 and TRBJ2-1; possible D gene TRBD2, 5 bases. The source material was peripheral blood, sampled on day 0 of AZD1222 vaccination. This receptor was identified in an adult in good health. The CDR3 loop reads CATTGKGTYNEQFF. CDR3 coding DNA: TGTGCCACTACCGGGAAGGGCACCTACAATGAGCAGTTCTTC.